The 9 T cell receptor beta chains below were found in one sample sequenced in a study of T-cell memory formation after mild COVID-19. TCRdb re-analysed the 5' RACE reads in MiXCR, keeping a single row per CDR3 protein. The table has about 430,000 distinct CDR3 sequences, about a sixth seen once. Material: PBMCs or a T cell subset sorted from them (not recorded which). The receptors were gathered from a young man who had mild COVID-19 (a few samples of this study predate the infection). Cell type and time point are not known.

V gene TRBV7-2 combines with J gene TRBJ1-6; tentatively, D is TRBD1 (5 bases). With 5 bases removed from V and 14 bases from J, the gap between germline ends came to 16 bases. This CDR3 is built from 13 residues. CDR1 SGHTA and CDR2 FQGNSA come from the germline V gene. The CDR3 spells CASSINTGGTLHF. In DNA, the CDR3 is TGTGCCAGCAGCATCAACACAGGAGGAACCCTCCACTTT.

This clonotype has a handful of counts. The chain uses TRBV7-9 and TRBJ1-2; no reliable D call. Between the trimmed V and J ends, which lost 1 base and 6 bases, there was a span of 9 bases. The CDR3 sequence is 13 residues long. Germline CDR1 and CDR2: SEHNR and FQNEAQ (reference sequence). In DNA, the CDR3 is TGTGCCAGCAGCTTAGGGTTCGCGAATGGCTACACCTTC. Translation: CASSLGFANGYTF.

This clonotype was counted once. This CDR3 reads CASSESGGWTYEQYF. The CDR3 region has the DNA TGTGCCAGCAGTGAATCGGGGGGGTGGACCTACGAGCAGTACTTC. The chain is built from TRBV25-1 and TRBJ2-7; 8 nucleotides agree with TRBD2. The CDR3 sequence is 15 residues long. Looked up from germline, CDR1 is MGHDK and CDR2 is SYGVNS. Trimming at V came to 1 base and at J to 2 bases, leaving 4 bases not matched to a gene.

The gene calls are TRBV12-3 or TRBV12-4 and TRBJ1-5, with 7 bases aligning to TRBD1. The J segment lost 4 bases and the V segment lost 4 bases, leaving 4 bases of the junction unmatched. The CDR3 covers 14 residues. The DNA for the CDR3 is TGTGCCAGCAGTTGGGCGGACAGGAATCAGCCCCAGCATTTT. It codes for CASSWADRNQPQHF.

V and J are TRBV10-3 and TRBJ1-5; D is unclear. Germline-derived CDR1 and CDR2 are ENHRY and SYGVKD. This CDR3 is 14 amino acids long. Trimming removed 4 bases from V and 1 base from J, with 8 bases in between. The CDR3 DNA reads TGTGCCATCAGTGTAGATGCGAGCAATCAGCCCCAGCATTTT. Residues: CAISVDASNQPQHF.

This clonotype has a handful of counts. The chain employs TRBV5-8 and TRBJ2-7; D ambiguous. The length of the CDR3 is 12 residues. CDR1 and CDR2 from the germline V gene are SGHTS and YDEGEE. The V gene lost 4 bases and the J gene lost 2 bases, with 7 bases spanning the gap. The CDR3 spells CASSAPPYEQYV. CDR3 coding DNA: TGTGCCAGCAGCGCCCCGCCCTACGAGCAGTACGTC.

CDR3 sequence reads: CASAAGSSGNTIYF. The CDR3 bases are TGTGCCAGTGCAGCGGGAAGCTCTGGAAACACCATATATTTT. The chain employs TRBV9 and TRBJ1-3, with D unresolved. Germline loops: CDR1 SGDLS, CDR2 YYNGEE. Trimming removed 8 bases at V and 0 bases at J, with 12 bases between. The CDR3 runs to 14 residues.

V gene TRBV3-1 combines with J gene TRBJ2-1; 9 bases align to TRBD2. Germline V gene data show CDR1 as LGHDT and CDR2 as YNNKEL (reference sequence). CDR3 length: 15 residues. The V segment lost 2 bases and the J segment 2 bases; nucleotides outside the gene matches: 1. CDR3 in amino acids: CASSQLAGPYNEQFF. CDR3 nucleotides: TGTGCCAGCAGCCAACTAGCGGGGCCCTACAATGAGCAGTTCTTC.

This CDR3 is CASTRLGTEAFF. In nucleotides, the CDR3 is TGTGCCAGCACCCGGTTGGGGACTGAAGCTTTCTTT. V usage is TRBV3-1 and J usage is TRBJ1-1; no clear D gene. This CDR3 contains 12 residues. In germline, CDR1 is LGHDT, CDR2 YNNKEL (reference sequence). V dropped 7 bases and J dropped 5 bases, with 11 bases sitting between them.